The rows below give T cell receptor beta chains drawn from one sample of a study of cytomegalovirus exposure and HLA in healthy donors. TCRdb's copy holds only in-frame clones and misses some; the assay was immunoSEQ multiplex PCR. This sample carries about 75,000 clones, 84% of them seen once, and the ten largest clones take 18%. The sample comprised PBMCs. The receptors shown here come from a man aged 65 to 85 in good health and CMV-seropositive. Both conserved end residues are part of each CDR3. A D gene is named only where the DNA matches it firmly. Where a row states a size, it is once, few, many or the class of an expanded clone; other rows omit it.

CASSEIGSSTDTQYF,TGTGCCAGCAGCGAGATCGGGAGTAGCACAGATACGCAGTATTTT,TRBV7-9,-,TRBJ2-3,-
CASSLGQGEPQHF,TGTGCCAGCAGCTTAGGACAGGGGGAGCCCCAGCATTTT,TRBV7-2,TRBD1,TRBJ1-5,-
CASSLGRLAEGYEQYF,TGTGCCAGCAGCTTAGGCCGACTAGCGGAAGGCTACGAGCAGTACTTC,TRBV7-9,TRBD2,TRBJ2-7,-
CASSQRSGSEGYTF,TGTGCCAGCAGCCAGAGGTCAGGGTCAGAAGGCTACACCTTC,TRBV7-2,-,TRBJ1-2,once
CASSLSSNNEQFF,TGTGCCAGCAGCTTATCTAGCAACAATGAGCAGTTCTTC,TRBV7-3,-,TRBJ2-1,-
CASSRDKTGELFF,TGTGCCAGCTCTAGGGACAAGACCGGGGAGCTGTTTTTT,TRBV18,-,TRBJ2-2,-
CASSSATSSYEQYF,TGTGCCAGCAGCTCCGCGACTAGCAGCTACGAGCAGTACTTC,TRBV7-2,TRBD2,TRBJ2-7,once
CASSMGYRESEQYF,TGTGCCAGCAGCATGGGTTATCGGGAATCCGAGCAGTACTTC,TRBV13,-,TRBJ2-7,-
CASSPRMSKYNEQFF,TGTGCCAGCAGCCCCCGAATGAGTAAGTACAATGAGCAGTTCTTC,TRBV11-2,-,TRBJ2-1,once
CASRRQGFTYEQYF,TGTGCCAGCAGACGACAGGGGTTTACCTACGAGCAGTACTTC,TRBV6-5,TRBD1,TRBJ2-7,-
CAISEGMGGASYEQYF,TGTGCCATCAGTGAGGGGATGGGGGGGGCCTCCTACGAGCAGTACTTC,TRBV10-3,-,TRBJ2-7,-
CASSDPGSRITGELFF,TGTGCCAGCAGTGATCCTGGATCGAGGATCACCGGGGAGCTGTTTTTT,TRBV6-1,-,TRBJ2-2,-
CASSSAAQGSEQYF,TGTGCCAGCAGCTCAGCGGCGCAGGGGAGCGAGCAGTACTTC,TRBV7-7,-,TRBJ2-7,once
CASSSSTGSPEAFF,TGTGCCAGCAGCTCGTCGACAGGGAGTCCTGAAGCTTTCTTT,TRBV11-3,TRBD1,TRBJ1-1,-
CASSLHRGIYEQYF,TGTGCCAGCAGCTTGCACAGGGGTATCTACGAGCAGTACTTC,TRBV7-2,TRBD1,TRBJ2-7,-
CASSLVATSGGGDTQYF,TGTGCCAGCAGCTTAGTGGCGACTAGCGGGGGTGGAGATACGCAGTATTTT,TRBV7-2,TRBD2,TRBJ2-3,once
CASSLVTGPRDDGELFF,TGCGCCAGCAGCTTGGTTACCGGGCCCAGGGATGACGGGGAGCTGTTTTTT,TRBV5-1,-,TRBJ2-2,-
CASSLGLAGGPGEGDIQYF,TGCGCCAGCAGCTTGGGACTAGCGGGGGGGCCAGGTGAGGGTGACATTCAGTACTTC,TRBV5-1,TRBD2,TRBJ2-4,-